This T cell receptor beta chain stems from a study of Ad26.COV2.S vaccination and SARS-CoV-2 variants. Study-wide context: Once, or twice with 56 days between doses, Ad26.COV2.S was given intramuscularly. Study findings and constraints: Assessments of TCR breadth and depth may have underestimated the total T cell responses. Substantial response breadth was reportedly seen for spike-specific CD8+ and CD4+ T cells after vaccination.

Details on this clone: The antigen remains unidentified.

The method was immunoSEQ multiplex PCR; TCRdb's version includes in-frame clones alone and lacks a portion of them. The table includes hundreds of thousands of clones, roughly 90% detected once. The germline CDR1 and CDR2 sequences are LGHNA and YSLEER. The CDR3 length is 11 residues. Trimming removed 6 bases at V and 7 bases at J, with 9 bases between. Treatment noted: roughly 20 received Ad26.COV2.S at low or high dose, single or two shots; several received placebo; per-sample allocation not given. On day 63 after the first injection, vaccine and placebo recipients gave samples. Based in Boston, the donor was an adult of 18-55 years.

The chain employs TRBV4-3 and TRBJ1-1; D may be TRBD1 (5 bases). The TCR comes from a person between 18 and 65 years old who received the Ad26.COV2.S COVID-19 vaccine or a placebo. The source material was peripheral blood, sampled in a trial of Ad26.COV2.S vaccine versus placebo. CDR3 residues: CASRKGIEAFF. In nucleotides, the CDR3 is TGCGCCAGCAGGAAGGGGATTGAAGCTTTCTTT.